Listed below are T cell receptor beta chains from one sample, sequenced in a study of T cells in Graves' hyperthyroidism and ophthalmopathy. TCRdb redid the calling of the multiplex PCR reads with MiXCR, one entry per CDR3 protein. Here the sample spans 450,000 to 600,000 distinct CDR3 sequences, about 20% being singletons. Sequencing used blood. The receptors were sampled from a man aged 35-49 years with Graves' ophthalmopathy. Both conserved end residues are part of each CDR3. The D gene is left open where the match is weak. The size of a clone is reported for some rows only, either as once, few or many, or as a class for expanded clones.

J,D,V,size,CDR3,DNA
TRBJ2-5,.,TRBV6-5,few,CASSYTGSEETQYF,TGTGCCAGCAGTTACACAGGATCAGAAGAGACCCAGTACTTC
TRBJ1-4,TRBD1,TRBV10-3,few,CAIRAQGESEKLFF,TGTGCCATCAGAGCCCAGGGGGAGAGTGAAAAACTGTTTTTT
TRBJ2-3,TRBD1,TRBV15,few,CATAITGGRDTQYF,TGTGCCACAGCAATAACAGGGGGCAGGGATACGCAGTATTTT
TRBJ2-3,.,TRBV7-8,.,CASSVNPGTRVGRTDTQYF,TGTGCCAGCAGCGTTAATCCCGGGACAAGGGTCGGGAGGACAGATACGCAGTATTTT
TRBJ2-3,TRBD2,TRBV20-1,many,CSARIERGHRTDTQYF,TGCAGCGCCCGGATAGAGCGGGGCCACCGCACAGATACGCAGTATTTT
TRBJ2-1,TRBD2,TRBV20-1,.,CSADAPSGPLGLDGQFF,TGCAGTGCTGACGCCCCTAGCGGCCCCCTCGGTTTGGATGGGCAGTTCTTC
TRBJ2-7,TRBD2,TRBV6-5,few,CASSSVGRLAGSNEQYF,TGTGCCAGCAGTTCAGTGGGGAGACTAGCGGGATCGAACGAGCAGTACTTC
TRBJ2-2,.,TRBV5-1,few,CASSLMDYLVGELFF,TGCGCCAGCAGCTTAATGGACTATCTGGTCGGGGAGCTGTTTTTT
TRBJ2-2,.,TRBV15,.,CATSFREDTGELFF,TGTGCCACCAGCTTCAGGGAGGACACCGGGGAGCTGTTTTTT
TRBJ1-6,.,TRBV19,.,CASSLTGKNSPLHF,TGTGCCAGTAGTTTGACAGGCAAGAATTCACCCCTCCACTTT
TRBJ1-5,TRBD1,TRBV30,few,CAWSQGQGGQPQHF,TGTGCCTGGAGTCAGGGACAGGGGGGACAGCCCCAGCATTTT
TRBJ2-3,TRBD2,TRBV5-5,many,CASSPTTSGKADTQYF,TGTGCCAGCAGTCCCACGACTAGCGGGAAGGCAGATACGCAGTATTTT
TRBJ1-6,.,TRBV7-2,.,CASSLMRDSPLHF,TGTGCCAGCAGCTTAATGAGGGATTCACCCCTCCACTTT
TRBJ2-5,TRBD2,TRBV4-3,.,CASSQDTQLAHQETQYF,TGCGCCAGCAGCCAAGATACCCAACTAGCGCATCAAGAGACCCAGTACTTC
TRBJ1-2,TRBD1,TRBV5-5,.,CASSPPGQGQNYGYTF,TGTGCCAGCAGCCCCCCGGGACAGGGCCAGAACTATGGCTACACCTTC
TRBJ2-7,.,TRBV20-1,.,CSGGGSYEQYF,TGCAGTGGAGGTGGTTCCTACGAGCAGTACTTC
TRBJ2-5,.,TRBV15,once,CATSRGGQKTQYF,TGTGCCACCAGCAGAGGCGGGCAAAAGACCCAGTACTTC
TRBJ1-5,.,TRBV30,many,CAWGPGGGQPQHF,TGTGCCTGGGGGCCCGGCGGGGGTCAGCCCCAGCATTTT
TRBJ2-7,.,TRBV18,many,CASSPTTAYEQYF,TGTGCCAGCTCACCGACAACAGCCTACGAGCAGTACTTC
TRBJ1-2,TRBD1,TRBV2,few,CASSGMDRVEPYTF,TGTGCCAGCAGCGGAATGGACAGGGTGGAACCCTACACCTTC
TRBJ1-5,.,TRBV12-3/TRBV12-4,.,CASSLALNNQPQHF,TGTGCCAGCAGTTTAGCGTTAAACAATCAGCCCCAGCATTTT
TRBJ1-1,.,TRBV19,.,CASSIARARGNTEAFF,TGTGCCAGTAGTATCGCCCGGGCCAGGGGTAATACTGAAGCTTTCTTT
TRBJ2-1,.,TRBV18,.,CASSLQIGYEQFF,TGTGCCAGCTCACTACAAATCGGGTATGAGCAGTTCTTC
TRBJ2-3,TRBD2,TRBV5-1,few,CASSWTSGRTDTQYF,TGCGCCAGCAGCTGGACTAGCGGGAGAACAGATACGCAGTATTTT
TRBJ2-2,.,TRBV30,few,CAWSVGNTGELFF,TGTGCCTGGAGTGTGGGGAACACCGGGGAGCTGTTTTTT
TRBJ1-2,TRBD1,TRBV27,few,CASSSRTGPGLLYGYTF,TGTGCCAGCAGTTCCCGGACAGGGCCGGGCCTTTTGTATGGCTACACCTTC
TRBJ2-1,.,TRBV27,few,CASSLYALNEQFF,TGTGCCAGCAGTTTATATGCCCTCAATGAGCAGTTCTTC